Shown below are 6 T cell receptor beta chains from a single sample sequenced in a study of graft-versus-host responses after intestinal transplantation. Sequenced by immunoSEQ multiplex PCR; TCRdb stores in-frame clones only, minus some. The sample lists roughly 89,000 clones, about nine tenths seen once, with more than 0.095% in the top ten. Their antigen targets remain unknown. Sequenced material: unstimulated CD4+ T cells sorted from spleen or lymph node cells, taken before intestinal transplant. These receptor sequences come from a human donor who received an intestinal transplant.

This chain links TRBV4-1 with TRBJ2-6, with D maybe TRBD1 (5 bases). V shed 4 bases and J shed 4 bases, with 11 bases lying between them. CDR1 and CDR2 from the germline V gene are MGHRA and YSYEKL. This CDR3 region has 15 residues. CDR3 loop: CASSLQGSGANVLTF. CDR3 DNA: TGCGCCAGCAGCCTCCAGGGATCCGGGGCCAACGTCCTGACTTTC.

The V gene is TRBV7-2, the J gene TRBJ1-4, with TRBD1 identical over 11 bases. The germline V gene encodes CDR1 SGHTA and CDR2 FQGNSA. The CDR3 runs 16 residues. With 5 bases clipped from V and 7 bases from J, the junction kept 9 bases outside the gene matches. For the CDR3, the DNA is TGTGCCAGCAGCACCCCACCCGGGACAGGGGGTGAAAAACTGTTTTTT. Residues: CASSTPPGTGGEKLFF.

The chain uses TRBV7-2 and TRBJ2-7; 10 nucleotides match TRBD1. The CDR3 is made up of 15 amino acids. V trimming: 3 bases; J trimming: 7 bases; junction bases outside the gene matches: 9. Germline CDR1 reads SGHTA; CDR2 reads FQGNSA. DNA of the CDR3: TGTGCCAGCAGCTTGGGACAGGGGCGGGTTCGGGAGCAGTACTTC. Its translation is CASSLGQGRVREQYF.

V and J are TRBV4-1 and TRBJ2-1; D remains ambiguous. CDR1 MGHRA and CDR2 YSYEKL come from the germline V gene. This CDR3 has 16 residues. V was cut by 0 bases and J by 7 bases, with 16 bases left in between. In nucleotides, the CDR3 is TGCGCCAGCAGCCAAGACTTCGCGGTCCCAGAGAATGAGCAGTTCTTC. It translates to CASSQDFAVPENEQFF.

V and J are TRBV7-8 and TRBJ2-7, with 9 bases identical to TRBD2. V trimming: 5 bases; J trimming: 1 base; junction bases outside the gene matches: 9. Germline V gene lookup returns CDR1 SGHVS and CDR2 FQNEAQ. The CDR3 is 16 amino acids. The CDR3 nucleotides read TGTGCCAGCAGCGAACGCTTAGCGGGGGATTCCTACGAGCAGTACTTC. This translates into CASSERLAGDSYEQYF. Full variable domain (rest looked up from reference TRBV7-8 and TRBJ2-7): GAGVSQSPRYKVAKRGQDVALRCDPISGHVSLFWYQQALGQGPEFLTYFQNEAQLDKSGLPSDRFFAERPEGSVSTLKIQRTQQEDSAVYLCASSERLAGDSYEQYFGPGTRLTVT.

The V gene is TRBV30, the J gene TRBJ2-7; TRBD2 matches at 7 bases. Germline CDR1 reads GTSNPN; CDR2 reads SVGIG (reference sequence). With V trimmed by 3 bases and J by 4 bases, 9 bases remained unmatched. This CDR3 contains 14 residues. Here the CDR3 reads CAWRLLGGGYEQYF. The CDR3 nucleotides read TGTGCCTGGAGACTCCTGGGGGGGGGTTACGAGCAGTACTTC.